This TCR beta chain was sequenced in a study of T cell responses to AZD1222 COVID-19 vaccine. Findings and caveats of the study: At baseline, just a handful of AZD1222 recipients tested seropositive. Sampled repertoires all dated from after the peak T cell response.

About this clone: The antigen is unknown.

CDR1 and CDR2 from the germline V gene are LNHDA and SQIVND (reference sequence). V was shortened by 5 bases and J by 2 bases, with 13 bases between the two germline ends. This CDR3 region has 15 residues. Method: immunoSEQ multiplex PCR; TCRdb's copy keeps in-frame clones and lacks some. Here the sample spans about 97,000 clones, 80% to 85% being singletons. This TCR was recovered from an adult in good health. V usage is TRBV19 and J usage is TRBJ1-5, with D tentatively TRBD1 (5 bases). The source was peripheral blood, collected on day 0 of AZD1222 vaccination. CDR3 in amino acids: CASSGAHGGNQPQHF. CDR3 coding DNA: TGTGCCAGTAGTGGGGCCCATGGGGGCAATCAGCCCCAGCATTTT. The full variable domain, rest sourced from reference TRBV19 and TRBJ1-5, is DGGITQSPKYLFRKEGQNVTLSCEQNLNHDAMYWYRQDPGQGLRLIYYSQIVNDFQKGDIAEGYSVSREKKESFPLTVTSAQKNPTAFYLCASSGAHGGNQPQHFGDGTRLSIL.